The next 27 T cell receptor beta chains were all read from a single sample in a study of blood T cell repertoires in COVID-19. The repertoire was sequenced with immunoSEQ multiplex PCR; TCRdb's copy has only in-frame clones and lacks some. Here the sample spans 90,000 to 130,000 clones, roughly 85% being singletons. Specimen: peripheral blood. The source is a woman at least 80 years old with active or convalescent COVID-19.

This clone turned up a few times. The chain uses TRBV19 and TRBJ1-1, with D perhaps matching TRBD1 (5 bases). Deletions cut 5 bases from V and 0 bases from J, with 13 bases between. Germline V lookup: CDR1 LNHDA, CDR2 SQIVND (reference sequence). The CDR3 consists of 15 residues. CDR3 protein: CASSSPDILNTEAFF. The CDR3 DNA follows: TGTGCCAGTAGTTCCCCGGACATCTTGAACACTGAAGCTTTCTTT.

The chain links TRBV18 to TRBJ1-1, with 8 positions matching TRBD1. The CDR3 is 14 amino acids. The germline gives CDR1 KGHSH, CDR2 LQKENI. Trimming took 4 bases from V and 6 from J; bases not matched to a gene: 7. CDR3 coding DNA: TGTGCCAGCTCACTAAGACAGGGGACGGCTGAAGCTTTCTTT. Protein: CASSLRQGTAEAFF.

The V and J genes are TRBV5-1 and TRBJ2-7; TRBD2 aligns across 15 bases. This CDR3 has 19 amino acids. In germline, CDR1 is SGHRS, CDR2 YFSETQ. Unmatched junction bases numbered 12, after V lost 3 bases and J lost 2 bases. The CDR3 here is CASSSSSGTSGRRPYEQYF. The CDR3 DNA sequence: TGCGCCAGCAGCTCCTCCTCCGGGACTAGCGGGAGGAGACCCTACGAGCAGTACTTC. The variable domain in full, with the rest retrieved from reference TRBV5-1 and TRBJ2-7, is KAGVTQTPRYLIKTRGQQVTLSCSPISGHRSVSWYQQTPGQGLQFLFEYFSETQRNKGNFPGRFSGRQFSNSRSEMNVSTLELGDSALYLCASSSSSGTSGRRPYEQYFGPGTRLTVT.

This clone was counted only a few times. This chain links TRBV28 with TRBJ2-1; 10 bases match TRBD2. The CDR3 is 16 amino acids. J gave up 8 bases and V 2 bases, and 9 bases lay outside the gene matches. Germline CDR1 and CDR2: MDHEN and SYDVKM. The CDR3 spells CASSLGLAGASYEQFF. CDR3 coding DNA: TGTGCCAGCAGTTTAGGGCTAGCGGGAGCTTCTTATGAGCAGTTCTTC.

The chain employs TRBV14 and TRBJ2-1, with D uncertain. The CDR3 runs 11 residues. Per germline, CDR1 SGHDN and CDR2 FVKESK. V dropped 4 bases and J dropped 8 bases, with 6 bases sitting between them. The CDR3 coding sequence is TGTGCCAGCAGCCTTAGATATGAGCAGTTCTTC. This sequence encodes CASSLRYEQFF.

By share, this clone counts as medium-sized (0.01 to 0.1%). V is TRBV4-1 and J is TRBJ2-7; 7 bases are a match to TRBD2. The V segment lost 0 bases and the J segment 2 bases; nucleotides outside the gene matches: 13. The CDR3 is made up of 18 amino acids. Germline V gene lookup returns CDR1 MGHRA and CDR2 YSYEKL. CDR3 region: CASSQDSPSGDPTYEQYF. The CDR3, as DNA: TGCGCCAGCAGCCAAGATTCGCCCAGCGGGGATCCCACCTACGAGCAGTACTTC.

The chain couples TRBV5-5 to TRBJ2-3; TRBD2 might be the D (6 bases). Trimming shortened V by 3 bases and J by 7 bases, and 18 bases separated the two germline ends. This CDR3 has 15 amino acids. Germline loops: CDR1 SGHKS, CDR2 YYEKEE (reference sequence). CDR3 coding DNA: TGTGCCAGCAGCTACTTCGGGGGTGGACTTAATACGCAGTATTTT. Protein product: CASSYFGGGLNTQYF.

The V and J genes are TRBV11-3 and TRBJ2-1; no firm D call. Germline V gene data show CDR1 as SGHNT and CDR2 as YENEEA. The CDR3 totals 13 residues. V lost 0 bases and J lost 5, with 5 bases in between. The CDR3 nucleotides are TGTGCCAGCAGCTTAGATCCCGACAATGAGCAGTTCTTC. It encodes CASSLDPDNEQFF.

The chain uses TRBV7-9 and TRBJ1-3; TRBD1 might be the D (6 bases). Germline V gives CDR1 SEHNR, CDR2 FQNEAQ (reference sequence). V lost 5 bases and J 0 bases, leaving 14 bases between the germline ends. The CDR3 loop spans 16 amino acids. The chain's CDR3 is CASSPRQASSGNTIYF. CDR3 nucleotide sequence: TGTGCCAGCAGCCCTAGACAGGCCAGCTCTGGAAACACCATATATTTT.

V usage is TRBV7-2 and J usage is TRBJ1-2; D gene uncertain. This CDR3 is built from 17 residues. Germline CDR1 SGHTA, CDR2 FQGNSA. The V gene lost 1 base and the J gene lost 5 bases, with 20 bases spanning the gap. CDR3 protein: CASSLDSVGPHGYGYTF. The CDR3 DNA is TGTGCCAGCAGCTTAGACTCGGTGGGCCCCCACGGATATGGCTACACCTTC.

The V call is TRBV6-2 or TRBV6-3, the J call TRBJ1-1, with 10 bases matching TRBD1. This CDR3 spans 13 amino acids. CDR1 and CDR2 (germline): MNHEY, SVGEGT. Trimming removed 2 bases from V and 11 bases from J; junction bases left unmatched: 5. CDR3 sequence: CASSYRQGARAFF. The DNA for the CDR3 is TGTGCCAGCAGTTACCGACAGGGGGCCAGGGCTTTCTTT.

The genes are TRBV10-3 and TRBJ1-1; D gene uncertain. With 0 bases removed from V and 5 bases from J, the gap between germline ends came to 16 bases. This CDR3 has 16 amino acids. CDR1 and CDR2 from the germline V gene are ENHRY and SYGVKD. The CDR3 loop reads CAISESPGRGITEAFF. For the CDR3, the DNA is TGTGCCATCAGTGAGTCCCCGGGCCGGGGTATAACTGAAGCTTTCTTT.

V and J are TRBV7-3 and TRBJ2-2; 7 bases fit TRBD2. The CDR3 totals 14 residues. Germline trimming cut 4 bases from V and 7 bases from J; bases unmatched to any gene: 6. Germline values: CDR1 SGHTA, CDR2 FQGTGA. Here the CDR3 DNA reads TGTGCCAGCAGCTACGGGGGAGGGAACGGGGAGCTGTTTTTT. Amino acids: CASSYGGGNGELFF.

V usage is TRBV5-1 and J usage is TRBJ2-1; unclear D gene. Trimming removed 4 bases from V and 0 bases from J, with 8 bases in between. CDR1 and CDR2 (germline): SGHRS, YFSETQ. The CDR3 extends over 14 amino acids. CDR3 sequence (DNA): TGCGCCAGCAGCCTCTCCAGCTCCTACAATGAGCAGTTCTTC. The encoded protein is CASSLSSSYNEQFF.

The chain uses TRBV6-2 or TRBV6-3 and TRBJ2-6; the match to TRBD2 covers 7 bases. The junction had 10 bases not matched to a gene; V was cut back by 2 bases and J by 0 bases. This CDR3 has 19 residues. Per the germline V gene, CDR1 is MNHEY and CDR2 is SVGEGT. The DNA for the CDR3 is TGTGCCAGCAGTTACCACCAAGCGGGATCCATCTCTGGGGCCAACGTCCTGACTTTC. Its translation: CASSYHQAGSISGANVLTF.

The chain employs TRBV15 and TRBJ1-2; 8 bases match TRBD1. Trimming at V came to 0 bases and at J to 8 bases, leaving 8 bases not matched to a gene. The CDR3 has 15 residues. Germline-derived CDR1 and CDR2 are LNHNV and YYDKDF (reference sequence). Here the CDR3 reads CATSRDGQGAQGYTF. Written as DNA, the CDR3 is TGTGCCACCAGCAGAGATGGGCAGGGGGCTCAAGGCTACACCTTC.

This clone showed up just once. CDR3 nucleotides: TGTGCCAGCAGTGAATACGGACTTGGCACAGATACGCAGTATTTT. This encodes CASSEYGLGTDTQYF. The gene calls are TRBV2 and TRBJ2-3, with a tentative D call TRBD2 (5 bases). Trimming stripped 2 bases from V and 1 base from J, with 10 bases between. This CDR3 contains 15 residues. CDR1 is SNHLY, CDR2 FYNNEI, per germline. The full variable domain, its missing parts supplied by reference TRBV2 and TRBJ2-3, is EPEVTQTPSHQVTQMGQEVILRCVPISNHLYFYWYRQILGQKVEFLVSFYNNEISEKSEIFDDQFSVERPDGSNFTLKIRSTKLEDSAMYFCASSEYGLGTDTQYFGPGTRLTVL.

The CDR3 spells CASSLEGMGNQPQHF. The CDR3 DNA follows: TGTGCCAGCAGCTTAGAGGGGATGGGCAATCAGCCCCAGCATTTT. This sequence joins TRBV7-9 and TRBJ1-5; possible D gene TRBD1, 5 bases. The CDR3 has 15 amino acids. CDR1 and CDR2 from the germline V gene are SEHNR and FQNEAQ (reference sequence). The ends were cut back, 1 base at V and 2 bases at J, with 9 bases in the middle.

The chain combines TRBV20-1 with TRBJ1-5; maybe TRBD1 (5 bases). CDR1 and CDR2 from the germline V gene are DFQATT and SNEGSKA (reference sequence). The ends were cut back, 3 bases at V and 1 base at J, with 10 bases in the middle. The CDR3 contains 14 residues. Here the CDR3 reads CSASPGMSNQPQHF. The DNA of the CDR3 is TGCAGTGCTAGTCCAGGGATGAGCAATCAGCCCCAGCATTTT.

This clone showed up just a few times. J is TRBJ2-1 and V is TRBV5-3, with a weak D call TRBD1 (6 bases). TRBV5-3 carries the ORF label, with uncertain function. The CDR3 runs 17 residues. Trimming pared 0 bases from V and 6 bases from J, leaving 19 bases between. CDR3 DNA sequence: TGTGCCAGAAGCTTGGCCTTTTTTTGTCCAGGGGTCAATGAGCAGTTCTTC. It translates to CARSLAFFCPGVNEQFF.

The chain uses TRBV7-3 and TRBJ1-6, with D tentatively TRBD1 (5 bases). Germline V gene data show CDR1 as SGHTA and CDR2 as FQGTGA. The CDR3 is 14 residues long. The ends were cut back, 8 bases at V and 1 base at J, with 9 bases in the middle. The CDR3 DNA is TGTGCCAGCGCGGAGGGGTCCTATAATTCACCCCTCCACTTT. Its protein product is CASAEGSYNSPLHF.

J is TRBJ2-1 and V is TRBV7-3, with 10 nucleotides matching TRBD2. The germline V gene has CDR1 SGHTA and CDR2 FQGTGA. The trim removed 5 bases at V and 3 bases at J, leaving 4 bases unmatched. The CDR3 contains 15 residues. The CDR3 protein is CASSRTSGDYNEQFF. CDR3 in DNA: TGTGCCAGCAGCCGGACTAGCGGAGACTACAATGAGCAGTTCTTC.

The genes are TRBV4-2 and TRBJ1-5, with TRBD1 matching 9 bases. This CDR3 comprises 16 residues. Trimming at V came to 0 bases and at J to 5 bases, leaving 5 bases not matched to a gene. Germline values: CDR1 LGHNA, CDR2 YNFKEQ. The CDR3: CASSQDGQGSYQPQHF. CDR3 DNA: TGTGCCAGCAGCCAAGACGGACAGGGGTCGTATCAGCCCCAGCATTTT.

The rearrangement uses TRBV18 and TRBJ1-2; 7 bases map to TRBD1. The junction had 12 bases not matched to a gene; V was cut back by 3 bases and J by 8 bases. Germline V lookup: CDR1 KGHSH, CDR2 LQKENI. CDR3 length: 15 residues. CDR3 in amino acids: CASSPRDSSLGGYTF. As DNA, the CDR3 is TGTGCCAGCTCACCTAGGGACAGCTCCTTGGGGGGCTACACCTTC.

This clone was recorded only once. The gene calls are TRBV3-1 (or the pseudogene TRBV3-2) and TRBJ2-1; a possible D gene is TRBD2 (6 bases). Looked up from germline, CDR1 is LGHDT and CDR2 is YNNKEL (reference sequence). This CDR3 has 15 amino acids. Trimming cost V 1 base and J 4 bases, with 11 bases left between them. The CDR3 is CASSQAGDTYNEQFF. In nucleotides, the CDR3 is TGTGCCAGCAGCCAAGCGGGGGATACTTACAATGAGCAGTTCTTC.

This chain joins TRBV28 and TRBJ2-7, with TRBD2 identical over 10 bases. Trimming removed 4 bases from V and 4 bases from J; junction bases left unmatched: 4. Germline V CDR1 and CDR2: MDHEN, SYDVKM. CDR3 length equals 14 residues. CDR3 in DNA: TGTGCCAGCAGTTCAGCGGGAGGGGTTTACGAGCAGTACTTC. Amino acids: CASSSAGGVYEQYF.

The chain links TRBV5-6 to TRBJ1-1; 7 bases agree with TRBD1. There are 16 residues in the CDR3. The V segment lost 2 bases and the J segment 0 bases; nucleotides outside the gene matches: 7. The V gene's germline CDR1 is SGHDT and CDR2 YYEEEE. CDR3 sequence reads: CASSFQTGSMNTEAFF. The CDR3 DNA is TGTGCCAGCAGCTTCCAGACAGGGTCTATGAACACTGAAGCTTTCTTT.